What follows is one TCR beta chain and its context. The antigen is not known. CDR3 length: 14 residues. Per the germline V gene, CDR1 is MDHEN and CDR2 is SYDVKM. This record belongs to a study of CXCR3-negative and CXCR3-positive naive CD8 T cells. Study at large: Across all libraries, TRB reads numbered roughly 140 million, with about 1.5 +/- 0.3 million in each library. Broader study findings: Most assays used freshly isolated PBMCs, as cryopreservation partially reduced CXCR3. Comparison of naive cells showed more hydrophobic TRB CDR3s in CXCR3-positive than in CXCR3-negative naive cells. The TRBV-TRBJ usage of naive CXCR3-negative and CXCR3-positive cells was similar, but that of memory cells differed.

5' RACE that incorporated UMI labels was used to prepare the TRB cDNA libraries. One entry per CDR3 protein, without DNA, is what TCRdb gives after re-calling the 5' RACE reads. This sample's clone table lists 100,000 or so distinct CDR3 sequences. The V gene is TRBV28, the J gene TRBJ1-1; as DNA is missing, the TRBD1 call by TCRdb cannot be tested. The material sequenced was naive CXCR3+ CD8+ T cells from blood. Subset reported: CD45RO-CCR7+CD27+CD95- naive CD8+ T cells expressing CXCR3 (TNR3+). This clonotype originated in a human donor in good health. Some clones in this sample may be carry-over from other donors' samples. The CDR3 protein is CASSHGQGNTEAFF.